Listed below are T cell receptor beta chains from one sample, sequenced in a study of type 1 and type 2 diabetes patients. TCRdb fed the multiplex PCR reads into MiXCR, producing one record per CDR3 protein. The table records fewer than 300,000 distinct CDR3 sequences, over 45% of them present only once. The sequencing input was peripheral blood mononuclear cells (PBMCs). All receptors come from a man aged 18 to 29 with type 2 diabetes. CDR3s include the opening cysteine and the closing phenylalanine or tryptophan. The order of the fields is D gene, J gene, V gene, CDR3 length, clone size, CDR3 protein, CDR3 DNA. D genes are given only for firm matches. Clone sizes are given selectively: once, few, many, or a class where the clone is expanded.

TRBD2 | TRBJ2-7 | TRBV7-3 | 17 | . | CASSLAKMGLGHYEQYF | TGTGCCAGCAGCTTAGCGAAGATGGGACTAGGACATTACGAGCAGTACTTC
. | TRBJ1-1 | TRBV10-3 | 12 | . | CAISEWDREAFF | TGTGCCATCAGTGAGTGGGACCGCGAAGCTTTCTTT
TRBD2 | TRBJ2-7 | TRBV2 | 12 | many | CASRTSGYEQYF | TGTGCCAGCAGGACTAGCGGTTACGAGCAGTACTTC
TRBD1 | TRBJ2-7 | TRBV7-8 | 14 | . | CASTTDRAEYEQYF | TGTGCCAGCACCACGGACAGGGCGGAGTACGAGCAGTACTTC
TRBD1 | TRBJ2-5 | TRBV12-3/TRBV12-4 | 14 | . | CASSEQGASETQYF | TGTGCCAGCAGCGAACAGGGGGCCTCGGAGACCCAGTACTTC
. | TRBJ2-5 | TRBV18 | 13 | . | CASSWTNQETQYF | TGTGCCAGCTCATGGACTAACCAAGAGACCCAGTACTTC
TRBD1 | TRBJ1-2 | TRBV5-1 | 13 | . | CASSSGTGDGYTF | TGCGCCAGCAGCTCGGGGACAGGGGATGGCTACACCTTC
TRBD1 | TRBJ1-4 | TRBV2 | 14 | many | CASSGTGGNEKLFF | TGTGCCAGCAGCGGGACAGGGGGCAATGAAAAACTGTTTTTT
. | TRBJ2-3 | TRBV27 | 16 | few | CASSSRRERITDTQYF | TGTGCCAGCAGTTCCCGACGAGAGCGGATCACAGATACGCAGTATTTT
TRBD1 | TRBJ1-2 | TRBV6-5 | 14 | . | CASSYGTGTGVLTF | TGTGCCAGCAGTTACGGGACCGGGACAGGTGTGCTCACCTTC
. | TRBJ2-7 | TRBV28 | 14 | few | CATSPSGLTYEQYF | TGTGCCACCTCACCCTCGGGGTTAACCTACGAGCAGTACTTC
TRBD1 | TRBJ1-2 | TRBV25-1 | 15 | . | CSARDVTGGRSGYTF | TGCAGTGCTAGAGATGTGACAGGGGGCAGGAGTGGCTACACCTTC
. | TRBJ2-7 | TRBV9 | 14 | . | CASSETGSLYEQYF | TGTGCCAGCAGTGAAACTGGCAGTTTGTACGAGCAGTACTTC
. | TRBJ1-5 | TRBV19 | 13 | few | CASSPGAGQPQHF | TGTGCCAGTAGTCCCGGGGCGGGTCAGCCCCAGCATTTT
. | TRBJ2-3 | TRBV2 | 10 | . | CATYTDTQYF | TGTGCCACCTACACAGATACGCAGTATTTT
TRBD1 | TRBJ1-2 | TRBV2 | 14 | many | CASSATGGRYGYTF | TGTGCCAGCAGTGCCACAGGGGGCCGCTATGGCTACACCTTC
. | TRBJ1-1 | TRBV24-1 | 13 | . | CATRNSGNTEAFF | TGTGCCACCAGGAATTCTGGGAACACTGAAGCTTTTTTT
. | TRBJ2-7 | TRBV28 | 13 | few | CASSPGHPYEQYF | TGTGCCAGCAGCCCGGGACATCCCTACGAGCAGTACTTC
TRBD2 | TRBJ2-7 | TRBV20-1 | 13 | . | CSAPGLAGYEQYF | TGCAGTGCCCCGGGACTAGCAGGGTACGAGCAGTACTTC
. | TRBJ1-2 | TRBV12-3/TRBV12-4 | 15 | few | CASRQTGNIWGGYTF | TGTGCCAGCAGGCAAACAGGGAACATATGGGGCGGCTACACCTTC
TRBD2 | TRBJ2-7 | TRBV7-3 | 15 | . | CASSLLAGGSYEQYF | TGTGCCAGCAGCTTACTAGCGGGAGGGTCCTACGAGCAGTACTTC
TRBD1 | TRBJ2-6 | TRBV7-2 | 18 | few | CASSLGGTGGSGANVLTF | TGTGCCAGCAGCTTAGGGGGGACAGGGGGCTCTGGGGCCAACGTCCTGACTTTC
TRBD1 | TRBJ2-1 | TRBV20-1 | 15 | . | CSAGAGTATYNEQFF | TGCAGTGCTGGGGCCGGGACAGCCACTTACAATGAGCAGTTCTTC
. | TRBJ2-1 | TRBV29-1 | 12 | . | CSVEHLHKEQFF | TGCAGCGTTGAACACCTCCACAAGGAGCAGTTCTTC
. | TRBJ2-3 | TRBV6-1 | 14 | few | CASREGPWADTQYF | TGTGCCAGCAGGGAGGGGCCCTGGGCGGATACGCAGTATTTT